These 17 T cell receptor beta chains were sequenced from one sample in a study of blood T cell repertoires in COVID-19. The table came from immunoSEQ multiplex PCR; TCRdb's copy has only in-frame clones and leaves some out. In the table there are roughly 110,000 clones, roughly 90% of which are singletons. Material: peripheral blood. Receptors originate from a man aged 35 to 55 with active or convalescent COVID-19.

The chain joins TRBV5-6 to TRBJ1-1; no clear D. The CDR3 extends over 14 amino acids. V was clipped by 4 bases and J by 0 bases, with 10 bases between them. Germline values: CDR1 SGHDT, CDR2 YYEEEE. The CDR3 DNA is TGTGCCAGCAGCCTTACAGTCTTGAACACTGAAGCTTTCTTT. Amino acids: CASSLTVLNTEAFF.

This rearrangement joins TRBV28 to TRBJ2-6; D may be TRBD2 (6 bases). V was shortened by 2 bases and J by 0 bases, with 20 bases between the two germline ends. The CDR3 is 20 residues long. Germline values: CDR1 MDHEN, CDR2 SYDVKM. The CDR3 region is CASSLRGSVSYYSGANVLTF. CDR3 in DNA: TGTGCCAGCAGTTTACGGGGGAGTGTTAGCTATTACTCTGGGGCCAACGTCCTGACTTTC. The full variable domain, completed using reference TRBV28 and TRBJ2-6, is DVKVTQSSRYLVKRTGEKVFLECVQDMDHENMFWYRQDPGLGLRLIYFSYDVKMKEKGDIPEGYSVSREKKERFSLILESASTNQTSMYLCASSLRGSVSYYSGANVLTFGAGSRLTVL.

V gene TRBV5-1 combines with J gene TRBJ2-3, with a weak D call TRBD1 (6 bases). CDR1 SGHRS and CDR2 YFSETQ come from the germline V gene. CDR3 length: 13 residues. V was pared by 0 bases and J by 5 bases, with 7 bases between. CDR3 sequence: CASSLGTVDTQYF. The CDR3 DNA follows: TGCGCCAGCAGCTTGGGGACAGTAGATACGCAGTATTTT.

J is TRBJ1-1 and V is TRBV29-1; 7 bases align to TRBD1. This CDR3 contains 12 residues. V was clipped by 6 bases and J by 3 bases; unmatched bases: 4. Germline V gene data show CDR1 as SQVTM and CDR2 as ANQGSEA. CDR3 sequence: CSVNRGDTEAFF. CDR3 DNA: TGCAGCGTCAACAGGGGTGACACTGAAGCTTTCTTT.

This sequence joins TRBV5-1 and TRBJ2-2, with unresolved D. This CDR3 region has 15 residues. Trimming cost V 3 bases and J 2 bases, with 11 bases left between them. The germline gives CDR1 SGHRS, CDR2 YFSETQ. CDR3 in amino acids: CASSYVRVNTGELFF. Written as DNA, the CDR3 is TGCGCCAGCAGCTACGTACGGGTAAACACCGGGGAGCTGTTTTTT.

The table lists this clone with a few counts. V is TRBV19 and J is TRBJ1-1; D unclear. This CDR3 comprises 14 residues. Trimming shortened V by 6 bases and J by 1 base, and 12 bases separated the two germline ends. CDR1 is LNHDA, CDR2 SQIVND, per germline (reference sequence). In DNA form, the CDR3 reads TGTGCCAGTAGGTCGAGGGATTGGAACACTGAAGCTTTCTTT. The encoded protein is CASRSRDWNTEAFF.

J is TRBJ1-3 and V is TRBV29-1; 7 bases match TRBD1. J lost 9 bases, V lost 6 bases, and 11 bases had no gene match. The CDR3 is made up of 13 amino acids. Germline assignment: CDR1 SQVTM and CDR2 ANQGSEA. The CDR3 region has the DNA TGCAGCGTCTCGGAAGAAGGGGGCACCACCATATATTTT. Its translation: CSVSEEGGTTIYF.

V usage is TRBV5-6 and J usage is TRBJ1-5; no reliable D call. The CDR3 is 14 amino acids. The germline gives CDR1 SGHDT, CDR2 YYEEEE. Trimming shortened V by 4 bases and J by 0 bases, and 8 bases separated the two germline ends. The CDR3 reads CASSLSGSNQPQHF. CDR3 bases: TGTGCCAGCAGCCTGAGCGGTAGCAATCAGCCCCAGCATTTT. Full variable domain (outside the CDR3, taken from reference TRBV5-6 and TRBJ1-5): DAGVTQSPTHLIKTRGQQVTLRCSPKSGHDTVSWYQQALGQGPQFIFQYYEEEERQRGNFPDRFSGHQFPNYSSELNVNALLLGDSALYLCASSLSGSNQPQHFGDGTRLSIL.

The V and J genes are TRBV6-6 and TRBJ1-1; 12 positions match TRBD1. Unmatched junction bases numbered 13, after V lost 5 bases and J lost 0 bases. The CDR3 length is 19 residues. The germline V gene has CDR1 MNHNY and CDR2 SVGAGI (reference sequence). The CDR3 sequence is CASSPGTGGLPVMNTEAFF. CDR3 DNA sequence: TGTGCCAGCAGTCCAGGGACAGGGGGCCTACCCGTTATGAACACTGAAGCTTTCTTT.

This chain links TRBV11-2 with TRBJ2-7; D is possibly TRBD2 (5 bases). Germline V gene lookup returns CDR1 SGHAT and CDR2 FQNNGV. The CDR3 has 15 amino acids. V was pared by 5 bases and J by 7 bases, with 21 bases between. The CDR3 spells CASSPMAGVKGEQYF. The CDR3 nucleotides are TGTGCCAGCAGCCCGATGGCCGGGGTGAAGGGAGAGCAGTACTTC.

This rearrangement joins TRBV28 to TRBJ2-7, with D tentatively TRBD1 (5 bases). CDR3 length equals 16 residues. Germline values: CDR1 MDHEN, CDR2 SYDVKM. The V and J ends lost 5 bases and 6 bases respectively, with 23 bases between them. The CDR3: CASSLFGLSWGSEQYF. For the CDR3, the DNA is TGTGCCAGCAGTCTATTCGGTCTAAGTTGGGGCAGCGAGCAGTACTTC.

This clone was detected once. The CDR3 region is CASSPYQALPYEQYF. The CDR3 region has the DNA TGTGCCAGCTCACCATACCAGGCGCTTCCCTACGAGCAGTACTTC. The chain employs TRBV18 and TRBJ2-7, with D hard to call. The CDR3 is 15 residues long. With 2 bases removed from V and 2 bases from J, the gap between germline ends came to 13 bases. Germline V gene data show CDR1 as KGHSH and CDR2 as LQKENI.

This clone was recorded once. CDR3 coding DNA: TGCGCCAGCAGCTTGCCTAGCGGGAGGGCCAGTGAGCAGTTCTTC. Protein product: CASSLPSGRASEQFF. J is TRBJ2-1 and V is TRBV5-1, with 12 bases matching TRBD2. With 1 base clipped from V and 9 bases from J, the junction kept 5 bases outside the gene matches. Germline lookup yields CDR1 SGHRS and CDR2 YFSETQ. The CDR3 is made up of 15 amino acids.

The chain couples TRBV4-3 to TRBJ1-2, with D unclear. The CDR3 extends over 17 amino acids. Germline CDR1 is LGHNA and CDR2 is YSLEER. Trimming shortened V by 1 base and J by 0 bases, and 15 bases separated the two germline ends. CDR3 loop: CASSQALGGLANYGYTF. The CDR3 nucleotides read TGCGCCAGCAGCCAAGCCCTGGGTGGCCTAGCTAACTATGGCTACACCTTC.

A single count supports this clone. This chain joins TRBV18 and TRBJ1-1; 7 nucleotides match TRBD1. Germline CDR1 KGHSH, CDR2 LQKENI. CDR3 length: 14 amino acids. V lost 1 base, J lost 11 bases, and 10 bases stayed unmatched. The CDR3 loop reads CASSPQGAGTKAFF. The CDR3 coding sequence is TGTGCCAGCTCACCACAGGGGGCAGGGACAAAGGCTTTCTTT.

A few counts support this clone. The chain recombines TRBV7-9 with TRBJ2-1; possibly TRBD2 for D (6 bases). Per germline, CDR1 SEHNR and CDR2 FQNEAQ (reference sequence). With 0 bases removed from V and 0 bases from J, the gap between germline ends came to 9 bases. This CDR3 spans 16 amino acids. CDR3 coding DNA: TGTGCCAGCAGCTTAGCGGCGGGGAGCTCCTACAATGAGCAGTTCTTC. It encodes CASSLAAGSSYNEQFF.

The chain uses TRBV6-5 and TRBJ1-2; perhaps TRBD1 as D (6 bases). The germline gives CDR1 MNHEY, CDR2 SVGAGI. The CDR3 is 13 residues long. V gave up 4 bases and J gave up 6 bases, with 12 bases separating them. This CDR3 reads CASSLQGPHGYTF. The CDR3 bases are TGTGCCAGCAGTTTACAGGGCCCTCATGGCTACACCTTC.